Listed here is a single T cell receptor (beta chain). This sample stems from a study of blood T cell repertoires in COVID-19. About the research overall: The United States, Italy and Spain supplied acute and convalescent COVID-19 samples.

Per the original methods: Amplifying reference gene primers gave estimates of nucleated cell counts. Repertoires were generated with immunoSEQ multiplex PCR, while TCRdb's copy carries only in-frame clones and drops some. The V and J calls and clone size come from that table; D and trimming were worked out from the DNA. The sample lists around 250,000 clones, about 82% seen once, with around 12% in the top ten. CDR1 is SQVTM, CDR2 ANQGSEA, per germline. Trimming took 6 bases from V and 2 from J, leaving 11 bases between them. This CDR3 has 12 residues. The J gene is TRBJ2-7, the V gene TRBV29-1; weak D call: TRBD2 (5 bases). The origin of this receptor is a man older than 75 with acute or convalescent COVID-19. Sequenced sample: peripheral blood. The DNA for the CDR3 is TGCAGCGTCTTGACTACCCCCTACGAGCAGTACTTC. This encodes CSVLTTPYEQYF.